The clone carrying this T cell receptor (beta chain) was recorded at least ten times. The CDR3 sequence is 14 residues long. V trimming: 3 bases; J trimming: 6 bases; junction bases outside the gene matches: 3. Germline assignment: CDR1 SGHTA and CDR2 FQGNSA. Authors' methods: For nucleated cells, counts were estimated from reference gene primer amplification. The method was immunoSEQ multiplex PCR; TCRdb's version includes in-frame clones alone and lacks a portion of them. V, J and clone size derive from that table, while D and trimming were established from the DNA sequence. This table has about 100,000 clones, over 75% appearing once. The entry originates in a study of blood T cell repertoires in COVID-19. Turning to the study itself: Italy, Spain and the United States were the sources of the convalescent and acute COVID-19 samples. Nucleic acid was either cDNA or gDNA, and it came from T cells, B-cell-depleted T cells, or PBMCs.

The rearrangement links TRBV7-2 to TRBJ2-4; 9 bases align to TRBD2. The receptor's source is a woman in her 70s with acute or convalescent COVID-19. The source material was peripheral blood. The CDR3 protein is CASSFGGGVNIQYF. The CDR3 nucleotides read TGTGCCAGCAGCTTTGGCGGGGGGGTAAACATTCAGTACTTC.